Presented here are 24 T cell receptor beta chains from one specimen sequenced in a study of blood T cell repertoires in COVID-19. The protocol was immunoSEQ multiplex PCR, while the TCRdb copy is restricted to in-frame clones and leaves out a portion. The repertoire consists of fewer than 200,000 clones, with around 86% occurring once and the leading ten covering just over 2.5%. Material: peripheral blood. The receptors come from a woman over 75 with COVID-19, enrolled during active disease.

This sequence joins TRBV6-5 and TRBJ1-1; TRBD1 might be the D (6 bases). Germline V CDR1 and CDR2: MNHEY, SVGAGI. The CDR3 loop spans 16 amino acids. Trimming shortened V by 4 bases and J by 1 base, and 16 bases separated the two germline ends. The CDR3: CASSLQGLGRNTEAFF. CDR3 nucleotides: TGTGCCAGCAGTTTACAGGGTCTGGGGAGGAACACTGAAGCTTTCTTT.

The chain uses TRBV4-1 and TRBJ1-1, with a possible D match to TRBD1 (6 bases). The CDR3 is made up of 15 amino acids. The germline gives CDR1 MGHRA, CDR2 YSYEKL. V lost 0 bases and J lost 2, with 10 bases in between. CDR3 in amino acids: CASSQDTGLNTEAFF. The CDR3 DNA reads as TGCGCCAGCAGCCAAGATACAGGGCTTAACACTGAAGCTTTCTTT.

The chain is built from TRBV9 and TRBJ2-2; a possible D gene is TRBD1 (6 bases). The CDR3 totals 17 residues. V shed 2 bases and J shed 1 base, with 15 bases lying between them. Germline values: CDR1 SGDLS, CDR2 YYNGEE. The CDR3 loop reads CASSVRGGIGNTGELFF. CDR3 bases: TGTGCCAGCAGCGTCAGGGGTGGGATCGGGAACACCGGGGAGCTGTTTTTT.

The V gene is TRBV6-2 or TRBV6-3, the J gene TRBJ1-2; 7 bases line up with TRBD1. Germline V gene data show CDR1 as MNHEY and CDR2 as SVGEGT. V lost 6 bases and J lost 1; bases outside the gene matches: 8. This CDR3 contains 15 residues. CDR3 loop: CASSLDRENNYGYTF. In nucleotides, the CDR3 is TGTGCCAGCAGCCTCGACAGGGAGAATAACTATGGCTACACCTTC.

V and J are TRBV7-8 and TRBJ1-1; the D is unclear. Germline assignment: CDR1 SGHVS and CDR2 FQNEAQ. The CDR3 totals 17 residues. The V end was cut by 1 base, the J end by 0 bases, with 15 bases between. Written as DNA, the CDR3 is TGTGCCAGCAGCTTAGTGGGCCAGATGATCATGAACACTGAAGCTTTCTTT. This sequence encodes CASSLVGQMIMNTEAFF.

The rearrangement uses TRBV9 and TRBJ2-3; D is uncertain. Germline V gene sequence: CDR1 SGDLS, CDR2 YYNGEE. Trimming removed 4 bases from V and 1 base from J, with 7 bases in between. CDR3 size: 13 residues. CDR3 sequence: CASSQMGTDTQYF. As DNA, the CDR3 is TGTGCCAGCAGCCAGATGGGCACAGATACGCAGTATTTT.

The CDR3: CASSYDRSNSPLHF. CDR3 coding DNA: TGTGCCAGCAGTTACGACAGGAGTAATTCACCCCTCCACTTT. V usage is TRBV5-4 and J usage is TRBJ1-6; D might be TRBD1 (6 bases). V was cut by 5 bases and J by 6 bases, with 12 bases left in between. Germline lookup yields CDR1 SGHNT and CDR2 YYREEE (reference sequence). This CDR3 comprises 14 residues.

The genes are TRBV5-4 and TRBJ1-4, with a weak D call TRBD1 (6 bases). This CDR3 spans 16 amino acids. Germline lookup yields CDR1 SGHNT and CDR2 YYREEE (reference sequence). V was pared by 4 bases and J by 3 bases, with 16 bases between. CDR3 sequence (DNA): TGTGCCAGCAGCCCGGAAGCGGCAGGGGCTAATGAAAAACTGTTTTTT. Its translation: CASSPEAAGANEKLFF.

Only one count was recorded for this clone. The gene calls are TRBV11-3 and TRBJ2-1, with a possible D match to TRBD2 (6 bases). Germline assignment: CDR1 SGHNT and CDR2 YENEEA. The CDR3 spans 13 residues. Trimming removed 6 bases at V and 9 bases at J, with 15 bases between. The CDR3 loop is CASRHAGSGEQFF. CDR3 nucleotide sequence: TGTGCCAGCAGACACGCGGGGAGTGGTGAGCAGTTCTTC. The variable domain in full, with the rest retrieved from reference TRBV11-3 and TRBJ2-1, is EAGVVQSPRYKIIEKKQPVAFWCNPISGHNTLYWYLQNLGQGPELLIRYENEEAVDDSQLPKDRFSAERLKGVDSTLKIQPAELGDSAVYLCASRHAGSGEQFFGPGTRLTVL.

The sample holds one count of this clone. V gene TRBV12-1 combines with J gene TRBJ2-5; the listed D gene, TRBD2, was not tested against the DNA. TRBV12-1 is a pseudogene locus. The CDR3 has 21 residues. The CDR3 protein is CASSFGYASGSFLVGQETQYF. CDR3 coding DNA: TGTGCCAGCAGCTTTGGGTATGCGAGCGGGAGTTTTTTAGTAGGCCAAGAGACCCAGTACTTC.

V usage is TRBV4-1 and J usage is TRBJ2-1, with 8 bases that match TRBD2. J lost 2 bases, V lost 0 bases, and 3 bases had no gene match. CDR3 length: 16 amino acids. The V gene's germline CDR1 is MGHRA and CDR2 YSYEKL. CDR3 protein: CASSQDRGGTYNEQFF. The CDR3 region has the DNA TGCGCCAGCAGCCAAGATCGGGGGGGGACCTACAATGAGCAGTTCTTC.

This rearrangement joins TRBV3-1 (or the pseudogene TRBV3-2) to TRBJ2-2, with D possibly being TRBD2 (5 bases). With 4 bases removed from V and 5 bases from J, the gap between germline ends came to 11 bases. CDR3 length equals 14 residues. Germline lookup yields CDR1 LGHDT and CDR2 YNNKEL (reference sequence). CDR3 coding DNA: TGTGCCAGCAGCCCATATCCGGGAACCGGGGAGCTGTTTTTT. Encoded protein: CASSPYPGTGELFF.

The CDR3 region has the DNA TGTGCCAGCATGTCCCTAGTCGTCGAGCAGTACTTC. Protein sequence: CASMSLVVEQYF. The J gene is TRBJ2-7, the V gene TRBV2; the D is unclear. Germline lookup yields CDR1 SNHLY and CDR2 FYNNEI. V lost 7 bases, J lost 6 bases, and 13 bases lay in between. CDR3 length: 12 amino acids.

This sequence joins TRBV3-1 (or the pseudogene TRBV3-2) and TRBJ1-6, with a tentative D call TRBD1 (5 bases). V was trimmed by 4 bases and J by 8 bases, leaving 15 bases between them. This CDR3 has 15 amino acids. CDR1 LGHDT and CDR2 YNNKEL come from the germline V gene (reference sequence). The CDR3: CASSPNQGSDSPLHF. The CDR3 nucleotides read TGTGCCAGCAGCCCAAACCAGGGATCGGATTCACCCCTCCACTTT.

The chain couples TRBV29-1 to TRBJ2-5, with TRBD2 matching 8 bases. Germline CDR1 and CDR2: SQVTM and ANQGSEA. The length of the CDR3 is 13 residues. V lost 6 bases and J lost 3; bases outside the gene matches: 6. The CDR3 sequence: CSVASSGKETQYF. DNA of the CDR3: TGCAGCGTGGCCAGTAGCGGGAAAGAGACCCAGTACTTC.

The V gene is TRBV7-3, the J gene TRBJ2-5; D possibly corresponds to TRBD1 (5 bases). Germline V gene data show CDR1 as SGHTA and CDR2 as FQGTGA. This CDR3 has 14 amino acids. The V end was cut by 0 bases, the J end by 4 bases, with 9 bases between. The CDR3 loop is CASSLTAGRETQYF. DNA for the CDR3: TGTGCCAGCAGCTTAACGGCAGGGCGAGAGACCCAGTACTTC.

The V call is TRBV21-1, the J call TRBJ2-1; the tabulated D call, TRBD2, remains unverified against the DNA. TRBV21-1 represents a pseudogene. The CDR3 has 16 residues. The CDR3 spells CASSTGTSGRGNEQFF. DNA for the CDR3: TGTGCCAGCAGCACTGGGACTAGCGGGAGGGGGAATGAGCAGTTCTTC.

The chain recombines TRBV18 with TRBJ1-3, with D tentatively TRBD1 (5 bases). Germline lookup yields CDR1 KGHSH and CDR2 LQKENI. CDR3 length: 15 residues. The V end lost 4 bases, the J end lost 1 base, and 11 bases lay between the germline ends. The CDR3 DNA reads TGTGCCAGCTCACGGGAGGACACATCTGGAAACACCATATATTTT. This gives the protein CASSREDTSGNTIYF.

The chain uses TRBV5-1 and TRBJ2-7; TRBD1 matches at 8 bases. The CDR3 is 14 amino acids. V lost 3 bases, J lost 3 bases, and 5 bases stayed unmatched. Germline CDR1 SGHRS, CDR2 YFSETQ. The CDR3 bases are TGCGCCAGCAGCTATCCGGGACAGGACTACGAGCAGTACTTC. Its protein product is CASSYPGQDYEQYF.

J is TRBJ2-1 and V is TRBV7-3, with 10 bases fitting TRBD1. The V and J ends lost 0 bases and 6 bases, in that order; junction bases with no gene match: 5. The CDR3 spans 16 residues. CDR1 SGHTA and CDR2 FQGTGA come from the germline V gene. CDR3 sequence: CASSLTTGTGVNEQFF. Written as DNA, the CDR3 is TGTGCCAGCAGCTTAACGACCGGGACAGGGGTCAATGAGCAGTTCTTC.

V gene TRBV5-8 combines with J gene TRBJ1-2; D might be TRBD1 (6 bases). The germline CDR1 and CDR2 sequences are SGHTS and YDEGEE. The CDR3 sequence is 16 residues long. The V and J ends lost 0 bases and 6 bases respectively, with 18 bases between them. The CDR3 DNA reads TGTGCCAGCAGCTTGGAGGCGGCAGGGGCATTTAATGGCTACACCTTC. It encodes CASSLEAAGAFNGYTF.

The V call is TRBV28, the J call TRBJ1-5; D gene uncertain. V was shortened by 2 bases and J by 0 bases, with 14 bases between the two germline ends. Per the germline V gene, CDR1 is MDHEN and CDR2 is SYDVKM. This CDR3 region has 17 residues. CDR3 amino acids: CASSLLGGGNSNQPQHF. CDR3 nucleotide sequence: TGTGCCAGCAGTTTACTGGGAGGAGGGAATAGCAATCAGCCCCAGCATTTT.

J is TRBJ1-2 and V is TRBV9; the match to TRBD1 covers 7 bases. Trimming cost V 4 bases and J 3 bases; bases outside gene matches: 9. The CDR3 loop spans 15 amino acids. Germline CDR1 is SGDLS and CDR2 is YYNGEE. The CDR3 spells CASSTLGQAYYGYTF. CDR3 bases: TGTGCCAGCAGCACCTTAGGACAGGCCTACTATGGCTACACCTTC.

The V gene is TRBV27, the J gene TRBJ2-7; D may be TRBD1 (6 bases). The CDR3 contains 16 residues. Trimming removed 8 bases from V and 1 base from J, with 21 bases in between. Germline values: CDR1 MNHEY, CDR2 SMNVEV (reference sequence). The CDR3 protein is CASGKDSKGISYEQYF. The CDR3 coding sequence is TGTGCCAGCGGCAAGGACAGTAAAGGGATATCCTACGAGCAGTACTTC.